Each of the 21 T cell receptor beta chains below was sequenced from the same sample in a study of cytomegalovirus exposure and HLA in healthy donors. Vbeta (60) and Jbeta (13) primers were used in the PCR. Sequencing used immunoSEQ multiplex PCR; TCRdb keeps in-frame clones, though not all of them. The table lists approximately 140,000 clones, about four fifths of them singletons. The sequencing sample was made of PBMCs. The receptors originated from a man in his thirties or forties in good health and CMV-seronegative.

There are a few counts of this clone. The V gene is TRBV25-1, the J gene TRBJ1-2, with 7 bases identical to TRBD1. V lost 6 bases to trimming and J lost 4 bases; unmatched junction nucleotides: 11. From germline, CDR1 is MGHDK and CDR2 SYGVNS. This CDR3 has 15 residues. The CDR3 reads CASRPEGARGYGYTF. The CDR3 bases are TGTGCCAGCAGGCCCGAGGGGGCGCGCGGCTATGGCTACACCTTC.

The gene calls are TRBV27 and TRBJ1-1, with a weak D call TRBD1 (5 bases). CDR1 and CDR2 (germline): MNHEY, SMNVEV (reference sequence). The CDR3 spans 14 residues. With 5 bases removed from V and 2 bases from J, the gap between germline ends came to 12 bases. For the CDR3, the DNA is TGTGCCAGCAGTGGGTTAGACAGCAACACTGAAGCTTTCTTT. It specifies CASSGLDSNTEAFF.

V usage is TRBV6-5 and J usage is TRBJ1-2, with 8 bases that match TRBD1. The CDR3 runs 15 residues. Losses at the gene ends were 6 bases for V and 0 bases for J; bases not matched to a gene: 6. Germline CDR1 is MNHEY and CDR2 is SVGAGI. The CDR3 here is CASRTGGVPNYGYTF. The CDR3 DNA is TGTGCCAGCAGAACAGGGGGAGTCCCTAACTATGGCTACACCTTC.

The rearrangement links TRBV6-5 to TRBJ2-7; 7 bases are shared with TRBD1. This CDR3 is built from 15 residues. The germline V gene has CDR1 MNHEY and CDR2 SVGAGI. Trimming cost V 5 bases and J 3 bases; bases outside gene matches: 10. The CDR3 DNA sequence: TGTGCCAGCAGTCCCTTGGGACAGCTACGCTACGAGCAGTACTTC. Protein product: CASSPLGQLRYEQYF.

The chain's CDR3 is CASSFVFGTGDEQYF. The CDR3, as DNA: TGTGCCAGCAGCTTTGTCTTCGGGACAGGAGACGAGCAGTACTTC. The rearrangement links TRBV7-9 to TRBJ2-7, with 8 bases lining up with TRBD1. Germline values: CDR1 SEHNR, CDR2 FQNEAQ (reference sequence). The CDR3 extends over 15 amino acids. Trimming took 3 bases from V and 5 from J; bases not matched to a gene: 9.

V usage is TRBV10-3 and J usage is TRBJ2-7, with TRBD1 as a possible D gene (6 bases). The V end was cut by 5 bases, the J end by 2 bases, with 13 bases between. The CDR3 length is 14 residues. Germline CDR1 ENHRY, CDR2 SYGVKD. The CDR3 protein is CAISNREVPYEQYF. The CDR3 DNA sequence: TGTGCCATCAGTAACAGGGAAGTTCCCTACGAGCAGTACTTC.

The chain combines TRBV5-4 with TRBJ2-7; D perhaps matches TRBD1 (6 bases). V gave up 4 bases and J gave up 7 bases, with 21 bases separating them. The CDR3 runs to 15 residues. Germline values: CDR1 SGHNT, CDR2 YYREEE (reference sequence). CDR3 DNA sequence: TGTGCCAGCAGCCTAGGACAGAGCCCATATTTGGAGCAGTACTTC. Translated: CASSLGQSPYLEQYF.

The genes are TRBV5-1 and TRBJ2-7; TRBD1 agrees at 9 bases. CDR1 and CDR2 from the germline V gene are SGHRS and YFSETQ. The CDR3 has 15 amino acids. After removal of 4 bases from V and 4 bases from J, the junction contained 9 bases not matched to a gene. The CDR3 loop is CASSGPDRGEYEQYF. CDR3 in DNA: TGCGCCAGCAGCGGGCCGGACAGGGGAGAGTACGAGCAGTACTTC.

Concerning this clone: The same CDR3 arises from other DNA sequences in this sample as well. The CDR3 spells CASSPSSYEQYF. The CDR3 region has the DNA TGTGCCAGCTCACCTTCGTCCTACGAGCAGTACTTC. The gene calls are TRBV18 and TRBJ2-7; D call uncertain. Looked up from germline, CDR1 is KGHSH and CDR2 is LQKENI. With 3 bases removed from V and 1 base from J, the gap between germline ends came to 4 bases. The CDR3 runs 12 residues.

This chain links TRBV28 with TRBJ1-2; 9 bases map to TRBD1. The CDR3 loop spans 13 amino acids. Germline V gives CDR1 MDHEN, CDR2 SYDVKM. With V trimmed by 5 bases and J by 6 bases, 4 bases remained unmatched. CDR3: CASSGGDRDGYTF. The CDR3 coding sequence is TGTGCCAGCAGTGGGGGGGACAGGGATGGCTACACCTTC.

The genes are TRBV25-1 and TRBJ1-4, with TRBD1 matching over 8 bases. The CDR3 has 15 residues. CDR1 MGHDK and CDR2 SYGVNS come from the germline V gene. Trimming removed 5 bases from V and 5 bases from J; junction bases left unmatched: 7. The chain's CDR3 is CASSRLQGVNEKLFF. CDR3 coding DNA: TGTGCCAGCAGTAGGCTACAGGGGGTGAATGAAAAACTGTTTTTT. The whole variable domain, filled in from reference TRBV25-1 and TRBJ1-4, reads EADIYQTPRYLVIGTGKKITLECSQTMGHDKMYWYQQDPGMELHLIHYSYGVNSTEKGDLSSESTVSRIRTEHFPLTLESARPSHTSQYLCASSRLQGVNEKLFFGSGTQLSVL.

This sequence joins TRBV2 and TRBJ2-4; D is ambiguous. Trimming left V 2 bases short and J 1 base short, with 9 bases between. Germline V CDR1 and CDR2: SNHLY, FYNNEI. This CDR3 is built from 15 residues. CDR3 bases: TGTGCCAGCAGTGAAACCAGGATGGCCAAAAACATTCAGTACTTC. This encodes CASSETRMAKNIQYF. Full variable domain (rest looked up from reference TRBV2 and TRBJ2-4): EPEVTQTPSHQVTQMGQEVILRCVPISNHLYFYWYRQILGQKVEFLVSFYNNEISEKSEIFDDQFSVERPDGSNFTLKIRSTKLEDSAMYFCASSETRMAKNIQYFGAGTRLSVL.

The V call is TRBV7-9, the J call TRBJ2-7; 9 bases align to TRBD1. The germline gives CDR1 SEHNR, CDR2 FQNEAQ (reference sequence). The CDR3 has 15 amino acids. After removal of 5 bases from V and 1 base from J, the junction contained 6 bases not matched to a gene. The CDR3 region has the DNA TGTGCCAGCAGCCTATCCGGGACAGGGTCCTACGAGCAGTACTTC. Protein product: CASSLSGTGSYEQYF.

CDR3 sequence: CASSVRDYSTDTQYF. The CDR3 DNA reads as TGCGCCAGCAGCGTACGGGACTACAGCACAGATACGCAGTATTTT. This sequence joins TRBV5-1 and TRBJ2-3, with TRBD2 matching over 7 bases. CDR3 length equals 15 residues. The junction had 5 bases not matched to a gene; V was cut back by 4 bases and J by 0 bases. CDR1 SGHRS and CDR2 YFSETQ come from the germline V gene.

This chain links TRBV27 with TRBJ2-2; possible D gene TRBD2, 6 bases. The CDR3 is 17 residues long. V lost 6 bases and J lost 3, with 20 bases in between. Germline CDR1 MNHEY, CDR2 SMNVEV (reference sequence). CDR3 in DNA: TGTGCCAGCAGCCTCCTCGGGAAAGGGGAGGACACCGGGGAGCTGTTTTTT. Amino acid sequence: CASSLLGKGEDTGELFF.

The chain has TRBV28 and TRBJ1-5, with 7 positions matching TRBD1. The germline CDR1 and CDR2 sequences are MDHEN and SYDVKM. CDR3 length: 17 amino acids. V trimming: 6 bases; J trimming: 2 bases; junction bases outside the gene matches: 13. The DNA of the CDR3 is TGTGCCAGCAGACATCTATGGCAGGGGGTCGGCAATCAGCCCCAGCATTTT. This codes for CASRHLWQGVGNQPQHF.

V is TRBV28 and J is TRBJ2-1, with D perhaps TRBD2 (6 bases). The CDR3 has 15 amino acids. Per germline, CDR1 MDHEN and CDR2 SYDVKM. V gave up 6 bases and J gave up 5 bases, with 17 bases separating them. Written as DNA, the CDR3 is TGTGCCAGCAGGTCGGGTGGTGCGGGGAACAATGAGCAGTTCTTC. Encoded protein: CASRSGGAGNNEQFF. The entire variable domain, with the rest obtained from reference TRBV28 and TRBJ2-1, is as follows: DVKVTQSSRYLVKRTGEKVFLECVQDMDHENMFWYRQDPGLGLRLIYFSYDVKMKEKGDIPEGYSVSREKKERFSLILESASTNQTSMYLCASRSGGAGNNEQFFGPGTRLTVL.

The V and J genes are TRBV9 and TRBJ2-7; 10 bases agree with TRBD2. V lost 0 bases to trimming and J lost 3 bases; unmatched junction nucleotides: 0. This CDR3 contains 14 residues. Germline CDR1 reads SGDLS; CDR2 reads YYNGEE. This CDR3 is CASSVASGSYEQYF. CDR3 DNA: TGTGCCAGCAGCGTAGCTAGCGGGAGCTACGAGCAGTACTTC.

The chain is built from TRBV4-2 and TRBJ2-1, with D possibly matching TRBD2 (5 bases). CDR3 size: 14 residues. The V end was cut by 4 bases, the J end by 6 bases, with 13 bases between. Germline V gene lookup returns CDR1 LGHNA and CDR2 YNFKEQ. As DNA, the CDR3 is TGTGCCAGCAGCCCGGACTCGACCCTCAATGAGCAGTTCTTC. Its protein product is CASSPDSTLNEQFF.

This clone was counted a few times. The rearrangement links TRBV6-6 to TRBJ2-7, with TRBD1 matching 8 bases. Unmatched junction bases numbered 4, after V lost 4 bases and J lost 2 bases. The length of the CDR3 is 14 residues. Germline assignment: CDR1 MNHNY and CDR2 SVGAGI (reference sequence). In DNA form, the CDR3 reads TGTGCCAGCAGTTTCACACAGGGGGCCTACGAGCAGTACTTC. Translating it yields CASSFTQGAYEQYF.

The V gene is TRBV23-1, the J gene TRBJ2-7, with TRBD1 as a possible D gene (6 bases). TRBV23-1 is an open reading frame, and its role is uncertain. V was clipped by 6 bases and J by 0 bases, with 18 bases between them. The CDR3 spans 16 residues. The CDR3 DNA is TGCGCCAGCAGACAACTGGGACAAGGGAACTCCTACGAGCAGTACTTC. This codes for CASRQLGQGNSYEQYF.